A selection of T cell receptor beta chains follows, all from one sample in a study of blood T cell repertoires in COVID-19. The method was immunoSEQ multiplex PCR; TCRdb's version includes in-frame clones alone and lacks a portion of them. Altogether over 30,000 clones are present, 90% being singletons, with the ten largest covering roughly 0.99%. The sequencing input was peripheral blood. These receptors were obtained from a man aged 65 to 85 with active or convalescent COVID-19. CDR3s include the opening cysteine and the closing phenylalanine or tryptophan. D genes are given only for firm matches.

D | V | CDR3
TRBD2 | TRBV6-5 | CASRTLAGGYNEQFF
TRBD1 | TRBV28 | CASRGTANSPLHF
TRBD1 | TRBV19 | CASSRDGGGAEAFF
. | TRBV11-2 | CASSLGQGTGYTF
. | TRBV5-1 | CASNPTSSATQYF
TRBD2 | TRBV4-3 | CASSRRTSGGSHEQFF
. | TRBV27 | CASRRDFLLNTEAFF
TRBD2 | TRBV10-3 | CAIRWLTSGGAADTQYF
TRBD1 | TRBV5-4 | CASSLGGGQGAYEQYF
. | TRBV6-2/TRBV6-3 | CASSSPWPQNTEAFF
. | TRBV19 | CASSIPGYSYEQYF
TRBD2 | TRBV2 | CASSARLGLAGAYNEQFF
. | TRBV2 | CASRRDTNYGYTF
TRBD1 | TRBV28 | CASRGGQYSGNTIYF
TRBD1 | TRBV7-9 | CASSSQKGTGGTDTQYF
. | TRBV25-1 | CASSESYALSIRYEAFF
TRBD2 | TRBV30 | CAWPPGLAGGRDEQFF
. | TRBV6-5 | CASTPGGSPYGYTF
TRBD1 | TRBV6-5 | CASSSGTGRGEKLFF
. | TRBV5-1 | CASSGSLPLLGAEAFF
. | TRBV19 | CASSIGGSSTDTQYF
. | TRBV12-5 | CASGLTGPDTQYF
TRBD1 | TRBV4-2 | CASSQAQGQGNAEQFF